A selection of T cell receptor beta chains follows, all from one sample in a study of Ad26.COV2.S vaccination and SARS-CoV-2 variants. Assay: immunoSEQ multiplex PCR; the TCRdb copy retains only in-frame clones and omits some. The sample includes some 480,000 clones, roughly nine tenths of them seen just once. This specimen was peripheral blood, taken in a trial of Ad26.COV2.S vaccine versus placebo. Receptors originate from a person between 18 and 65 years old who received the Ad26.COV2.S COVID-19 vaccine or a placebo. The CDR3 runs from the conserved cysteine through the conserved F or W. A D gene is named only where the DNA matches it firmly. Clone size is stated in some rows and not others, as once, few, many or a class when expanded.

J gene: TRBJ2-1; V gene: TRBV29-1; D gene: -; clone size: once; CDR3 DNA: TGCAGCGGCCGGACACGGAGTGGACACACTGAGCAGTTCTTC; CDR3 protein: CSGRTRSGHTEQFF
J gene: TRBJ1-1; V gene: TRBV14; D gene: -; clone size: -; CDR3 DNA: TGTGCCAGCAGCCGAAACCGGGACCTCCGAACTGAAGCTTTCTTT; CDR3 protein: CASSRNRDLRTEAFF
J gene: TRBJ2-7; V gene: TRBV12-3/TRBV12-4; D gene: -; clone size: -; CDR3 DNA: TGTGCCAGCAGCCGAAAAGCAGGGTACGAGCAGTACTTC; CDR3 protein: CASSRKAGYEQYF
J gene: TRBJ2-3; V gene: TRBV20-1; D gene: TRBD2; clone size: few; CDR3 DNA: TGCAGTGCTCGTGAAGCGGGAGCTACGCAGTATTTT; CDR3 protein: CSAREAGATQYF
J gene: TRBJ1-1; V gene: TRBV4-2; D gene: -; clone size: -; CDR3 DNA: TGTGCCAGCAGCCTATGGACAGAGAACACTGAAGCTTTCTTT; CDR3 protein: CASSLWTENTEAFF
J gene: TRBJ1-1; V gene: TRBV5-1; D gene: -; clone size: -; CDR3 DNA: TGCGCCAGCAGCGATAGAGAGAACACTGAAGCTTTCTTT; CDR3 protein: CASSDRENTEAFF
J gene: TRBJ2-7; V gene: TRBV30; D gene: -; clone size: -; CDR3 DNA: TGTGCCTGGGGAAGGGACGCGATCTACGAGCAGTACTTC; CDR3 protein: CAWGRDAIYEQYF
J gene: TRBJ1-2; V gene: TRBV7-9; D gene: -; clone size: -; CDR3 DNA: TGTGCCAGCAGCTTATCGAGTGGGCCTAACTATGGCTACACCTTC; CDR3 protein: CASSLSSGPNYGYTF
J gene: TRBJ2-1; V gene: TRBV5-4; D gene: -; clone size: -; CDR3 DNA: TGTGCCAGCAGCCGGGACCCCGTTGGGGGCGAGCAGTTCTTC; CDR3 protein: CASSRDPVGGEQFF
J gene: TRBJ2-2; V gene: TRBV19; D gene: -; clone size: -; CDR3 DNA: TGTGCCAGTAGTCCCCGACGACAGCTGAACACCGGGGAGCTGTTTTTT; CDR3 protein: CASSPRRQLNTGELFF
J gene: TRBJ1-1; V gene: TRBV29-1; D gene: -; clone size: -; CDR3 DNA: TGCAGCGCTGAGCAGGGGTTATACACTGAAGCTTTCTTT; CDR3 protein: CSAEQGLYTEAFF
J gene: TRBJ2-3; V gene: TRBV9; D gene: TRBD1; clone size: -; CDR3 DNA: TGTGCCAGCAGCCCCGGACAGGGGAGCACAGATACGCAGTATTTT; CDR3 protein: CASSPGQGSTDTQYF
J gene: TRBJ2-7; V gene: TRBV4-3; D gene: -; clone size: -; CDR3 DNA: TGCGCCAGCAGCCATGGGGGGAGTGGGTCCTACGAGCAGTACTTC; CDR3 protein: CASSHGGSGSYEQYF